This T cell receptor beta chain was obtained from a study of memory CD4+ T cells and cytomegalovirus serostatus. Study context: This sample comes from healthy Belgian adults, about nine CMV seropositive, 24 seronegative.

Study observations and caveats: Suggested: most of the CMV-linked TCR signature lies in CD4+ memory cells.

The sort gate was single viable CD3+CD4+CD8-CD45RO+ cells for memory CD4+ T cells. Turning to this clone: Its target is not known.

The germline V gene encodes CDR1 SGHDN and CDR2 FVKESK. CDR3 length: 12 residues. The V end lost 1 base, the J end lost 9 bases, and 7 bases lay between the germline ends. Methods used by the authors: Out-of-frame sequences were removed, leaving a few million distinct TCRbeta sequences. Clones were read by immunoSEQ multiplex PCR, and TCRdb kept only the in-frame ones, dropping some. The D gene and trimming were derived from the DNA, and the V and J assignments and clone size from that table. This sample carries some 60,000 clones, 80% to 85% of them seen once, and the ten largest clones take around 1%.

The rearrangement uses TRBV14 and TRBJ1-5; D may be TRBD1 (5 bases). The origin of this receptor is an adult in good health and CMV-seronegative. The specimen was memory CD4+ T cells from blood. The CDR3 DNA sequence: TGTGCCAGCAGCCAAGTTGGGGGGCCCCAGCATTTT. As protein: CASSQVGGPQHF.